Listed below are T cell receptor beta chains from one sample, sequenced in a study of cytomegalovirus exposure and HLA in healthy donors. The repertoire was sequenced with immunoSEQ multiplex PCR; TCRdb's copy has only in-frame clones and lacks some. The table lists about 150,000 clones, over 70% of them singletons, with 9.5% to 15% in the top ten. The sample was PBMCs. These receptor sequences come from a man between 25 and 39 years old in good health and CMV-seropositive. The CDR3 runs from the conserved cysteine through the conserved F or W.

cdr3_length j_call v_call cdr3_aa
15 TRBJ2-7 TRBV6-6 CASSIREQGLYEQYF
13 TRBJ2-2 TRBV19 CASTSGWPRELFF
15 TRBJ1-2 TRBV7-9 CASSLELSANYGYTF
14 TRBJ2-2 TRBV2 CASRIDRNTGELFF
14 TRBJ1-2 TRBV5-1 CASSLDRERGGYTF
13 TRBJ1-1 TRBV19 CASTRQPNTEAFF
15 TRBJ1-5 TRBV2 CASRFGQGRNQPQHF
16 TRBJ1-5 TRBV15 CATSRDGRVSNQPQHF
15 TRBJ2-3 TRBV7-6 CASSLVGGSTDTQYF
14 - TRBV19 CASSLRQGTYEQYF
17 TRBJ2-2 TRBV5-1 CASSLRPGGPNTGELFF
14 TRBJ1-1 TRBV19 CASSSTGMNTEAFF
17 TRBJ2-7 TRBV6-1 CASSETVRDSHLYEQYF
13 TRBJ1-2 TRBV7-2 CASSLSGDDGYTF
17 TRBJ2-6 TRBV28 CASRGGGGLSGANVLTF
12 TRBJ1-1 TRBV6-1 CASSRGWTEAFF
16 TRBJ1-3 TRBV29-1 CSAHQDTLGLGNTIYF
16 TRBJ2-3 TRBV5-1 CASSLRGDPSTDTQYF
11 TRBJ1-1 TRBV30 CAWRGALEAFF
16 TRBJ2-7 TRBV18 CASSPQAGQGSYEQYF
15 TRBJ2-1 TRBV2 CASSPLAGGNNEQFF
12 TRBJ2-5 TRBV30 CACCETKETQYF
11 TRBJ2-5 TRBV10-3 CAISDVGEQYF
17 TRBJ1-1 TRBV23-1 CASSQSGHQKVNTEAFF
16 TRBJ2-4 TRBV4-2 CASSLGLAGAKNIQYF
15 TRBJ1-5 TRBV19 CASSMGARGDQPQHF
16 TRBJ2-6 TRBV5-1 CASSLDLNSGANVLTF
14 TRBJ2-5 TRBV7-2 CASSLGHSGETQYF
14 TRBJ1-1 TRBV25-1 CASSPDAIQVGAFF
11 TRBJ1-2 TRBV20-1 CSAERLGGYTF
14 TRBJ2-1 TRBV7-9 CATTPSGTYNEQFF
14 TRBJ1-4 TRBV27 CASSRGRTNEKLFF
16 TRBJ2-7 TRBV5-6 CASSSDRGTSGSRKYF
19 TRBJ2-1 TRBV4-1 CASSSPGLAGGPHYNEQFF
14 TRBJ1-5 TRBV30 CAWSDDTRNQPQHF
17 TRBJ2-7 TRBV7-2 CASSLEVWDREVDEQYF
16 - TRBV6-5 CASSSRQGVFSYEQYF
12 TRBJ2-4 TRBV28 CASMIAGGVQYF
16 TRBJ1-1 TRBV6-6 CASSYYGQMGNTEAFF
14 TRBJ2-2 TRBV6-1 CASTTSGDTGELFF
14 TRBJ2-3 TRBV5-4 CASSPAGGTDTQYF
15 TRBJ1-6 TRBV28 CASSPGQKNNSPLHF
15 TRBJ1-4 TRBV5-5 CASSESTGDDEKLFF
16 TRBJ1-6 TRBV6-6 CASRGTASSYNSPLHF
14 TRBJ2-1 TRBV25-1 CASSAYRGNNEQFF
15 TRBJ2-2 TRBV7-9 CASSAPTGNTGELFF
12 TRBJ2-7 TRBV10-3 CAIRRDSYEQYF
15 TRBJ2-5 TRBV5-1 CASSLVATNKETQYF
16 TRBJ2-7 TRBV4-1 CASSQDGITRAYEQYF
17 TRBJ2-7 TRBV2 CASSVSPESLSTYEQYF
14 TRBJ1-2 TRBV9 CASSLQQGAGGYTF
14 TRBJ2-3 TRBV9 CASSVVVEGDTQYF
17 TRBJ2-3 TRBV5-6 CASSFRDRPGGTDTQYF
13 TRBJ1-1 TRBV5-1 CASSGGWNTEAFF
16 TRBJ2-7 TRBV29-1 CSVYGGLAGVGYEQYF
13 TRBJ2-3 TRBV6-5 CASRRTGVGTQYF
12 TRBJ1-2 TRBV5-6 CASSLISYGYTF
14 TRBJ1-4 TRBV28 CASTMTGLNEKLFF
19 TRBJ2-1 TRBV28 CASSSDGTSLRPRYNEQFF